Listed below are T cell receptor beta chains from one sample, sequenced in a study of T cells in localized non-small cell lung cancer. Using immunoSEQ multiplex PCR, the repertoire was profiled, and TCRdb retains in-frame clones only, with some absent. Here the sample spans a few thousand clones, 20% to 25% being singletons. The material was lung tumor tissue, obtained before any cancer treatment. The receptors were gathered from a woman aged 35-75 years with stage III lung adenocarcinoma. The CDR3 runs from the conserved cysteine through the conserved F or W. The D gene is left open where the match is weak. Clone size appears in some rows only: once, few, many, or a class for an expanded clone.

j_call clone_size d_call v_call cdr3_aa cdr3_nt
TRBJ1-5 - - TRBV11-3 CASSLGRANQPQHF TGTGCCAGCAGCTTAGGTCGGGCAAATCAGCCCCAGCATTTT
TRBJ2-2 - TRBD1 TRBV7-2 CASSLALGQASGELFF TGTGCCAGCAGCCTCGCCCTGGGACAGGCATCCGGGGAGCTGTTTTTT
TRBJ2-1 - - TRBV6-8 CASSAYSLREQFF TGTGCCAGCAGTGCTTACTCTCTTCGGGAGCAGTTCTTC
TRBJ2-5 few - TRBV12-5 CASINWGEETQYF TGTGCCAGCATTAATTGGGGCGAAGAGACCCAGTACTTC
TRBJ2-7 few - TRBV7-5 CASSYGSIPYEQYF TGTGCCAGCAGCTACGGCAGCATCCCCTACGAGCAGTACTTC
TRBJ1-5 - - TRBV9 CASSVAGGSNQPQHF TGTGCCAGCAGCGTAGCCGGAGGCAGCAATCAGCCCCAGCATTTT
TRBJ2-7 - TRBD2 TRBV11-3 CASSPRLAGLEEQYF TGTGCCAGCAGCCCTCGACTAGCGGGACTTGAGGAGCAGTACTTC
TRBJ1-2 medium-sized TRBD1 TRBV11-3 CASRHRQGDYGYTF TGTGCCAGCAGACACCGACAGGGGGACTATGGCTACACCTTC
TRBJ1-4 few - TRBV11-3 CASSPTPKGEKLFF TGTGCCAGCAGCCCGACCCCTAAGGGGGAAAAACTGTTTTTT
TRBJ2-1 medium-sized - TRBV11-3 CASSRQSRPTGDEQFF TGTGCCAGCAGCCGCCAGAGCAGGCCCACTGGGGATGAGCAGTTCTTC
TRBJ2-1 few TRBD1 TRBV19 CASSLGWGQNYNEQFF TGTGCCAGTAGTCTGGGATGGGGACAGAACTACAATGAGCAGTTCTTC
TRBJ2-5 - - TRBV19 CASSGSGDRQETQYF TGTGCCAGTAGTGGCTCAGGGGATCGGCAAGAGACCCAGTACTTC
TRBJ1-2 few - TRBV9 CASSPAGGWGQSYGYTF TGTGCCAGCAGCCCTGCCGGGGGGTGGGGGCAGAGCTATGGCTACACCTTC
TRBJ1-3 - - TRBV19 CASSIAAQASSGNTIYF TGTGCCAGTAGTATTGCCGCCCAGGCTTCCTCTGGAAACACCATATATTTT
TRBJ1-4 medium-sized - TRBV11-3 CASSQMAGTGKLFF TGTGCCAGCAGCCAAATGGCAGGGACTGGAAAACTGTTTTTT
TRBJ2-7 few - TRBV28 CASSFGAGSTYEQYF TGTGCCAGCAGTTTTGGGGCGGGAAGCACTTACGAGCAGTACTTC
TRBJ1-1 - TRBD1 TRBV19 CASSSSDRGDTEAFF TGTGCCAGTAGTTCCTCGGACAGGGGTGACACTGAAGCTTTCTTT
TRBJ1-1 - TRBD1 TRBV9 CASSPRTGTNTEAFF TGTGCCAGCAGCCCGCGGACAGGGACGAACACTGAAGCTTTCTTT
TRBJ2-2 few - TRBV6-8 CASSYSQGSVGELFF TGTGCCAGCAGTTACTCGCAGGGGTCGGTCGGGGAGCTGTTTTTT
TRBJ2-6 few TRBD1 TRBV6-8 CASNHRGAGANVLTF TGTGCCAGCAATCACAGGGGGGCTGGGGCCAACGTCCTGACTTTC
TRBJ1-5 few - TRBV15 CATSRGVGGIQPQHF TGTGCCACCAGCAGAGGAGTCGGGGGGATTCAGCCCCAGCATTTT
TRBJ1-2 - - TRBV9 CASSAGQSHYGYTF TGTGCCAGCAGCGCCGGACAGAGCCACTATGGCTACACCTTC
TRBJ2-7 medium-sized TRBD2 TRBV11-3 CASSRRTSGTLEQYF TGTGCCAGCAGCCGCCGGACTAGCGGCACCCTCGAGCAGTACTTC
TRBJ2-7 few TRBD2 TRBV11-3 CASSYPRDWLAGDYEQYF TGTGCCAGCAGCTACCCACGGGATTGGCTAGCGGGAGACTACGAGCAGTACTTC
TRBJ2-7 medium-sized TRBD2 TRBV11-3 CASSPTSGRAAYEQYF TGTGCCAGCAGCCCGACTAGCGGGAGGGCCGCCTACGAGCAGTACTTC
TRBJ1-2 - - TRBV28 CASKIPGPTFNYGYTF TGTGCCAGTAAAATTCCGGGCCCCACCTTTAACTATGGCTACACCTTC
TRBJ2-7 few TRBD1 TRBV6-1 CASSEADRDYEQYF TGTGCCAGCAGTGAAGCGGACAGGGACTACGAGCAGTACTTC
TRBJ1-1 - - TRBV30 CAWSVLGGVGLNTEAFF TGTGCCTGGAGTGTATTAGGGGGGGTAGGCTTGAACACTGAAGCTTTCTTT
TRBJ2-7 medium-sized - TRBV11-3 CASSPRGSSYEQYF TGTGCCAGCAGTCCCCGGGGGAGTTCCTACGAGCAGTACTTC
TRBJ2-6 - TRBD1 TRBV28 CASSPQGVGANVLTF TGTGCCAGCAGTCCACAGGGGGTAGGGGCCAACGTCCTGACTTTC
TRBJ2-6 medium-sized - TRBV11-3 CASSLGLLSGANVLTF TGTGCCAGCAGCTTGGGACTGCTGTCTGGGGCCAACGTCCTGACTTTC
TRBJ2-7 few TRBD1 TRBV29-1 CSVEWAPGTGGSFPYEQYF TGCAGCGTTGAATGGGCCCCCGGGACAGGGGGCTCTTTTCCCTACGAGCAGTACTTC